These 2 T cell receptor beta chains were sequenced from one sample in a study of T cells in Graves' hyperthyroidism and ophthalmopathy. Template material for amplifying TCR beta CDR3 regions consisted of RNA transcripts. RT-PCR in the first round (using the HTBI primer set) targeted the TCR CDR3. TCRdb called the multiplex PCR reads again in MiXCR, with one record for every CDR3 protein. This sample carries approximately 690,000 distinct CDR3 sequences, about 15% of them seen once, and the ten largest clones take under 15%. Material: blood. The receptors come from a woman aged 45-59 years with Graves' ophthalmopathy.

This clonotype was counted ten times or more. The chain employs TRBV2 and TRBJ1-5; D is unresolved. Trimming removed 2 bases at V and 3 bases at J, with 8 bases between. The CDR3 is made up of 14 amino acids. Germline values: CDR1 SNHLY, CDR2 FYNNEI. CDR3 sequence reads: CASSERSTNQPQHF. The DNA for the CDR3 is TGTGCCAGCAGTGAAAGGTCCACCAATCAGCCCCAGCATTTT.

This clonotype showed up many times. This sequence joins TRBV6-1 and TRBJ2-3; a weak D match, TRBD2 (5 bases). Trimming pared 2 bases from V and 0 bases from J, leaving 18 bases between. Germline CDR1 reads MNHNS; CDR2 reads SASEGT. The CDR3 contains 18 residues. The CDR3 region has the DNA TGTGCCAGCAGTGAACCTCGTCTTGGGGAGTGGAGCACAGATACGCAGTATTTT. This gives the protein CASSEPRLGEWSTDTQYF.